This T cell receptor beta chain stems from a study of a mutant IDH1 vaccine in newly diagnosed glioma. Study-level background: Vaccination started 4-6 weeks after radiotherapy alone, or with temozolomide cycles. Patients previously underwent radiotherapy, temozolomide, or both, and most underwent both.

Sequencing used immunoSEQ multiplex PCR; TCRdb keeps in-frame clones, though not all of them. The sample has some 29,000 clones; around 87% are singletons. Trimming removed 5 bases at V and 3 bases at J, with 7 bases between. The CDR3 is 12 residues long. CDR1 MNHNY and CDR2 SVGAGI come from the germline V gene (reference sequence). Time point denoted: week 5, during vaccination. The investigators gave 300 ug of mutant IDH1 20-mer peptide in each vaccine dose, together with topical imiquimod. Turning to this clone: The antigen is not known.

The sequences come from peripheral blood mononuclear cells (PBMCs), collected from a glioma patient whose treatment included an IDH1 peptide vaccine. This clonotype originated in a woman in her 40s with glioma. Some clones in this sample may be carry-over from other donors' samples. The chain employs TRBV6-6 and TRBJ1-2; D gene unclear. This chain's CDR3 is CASSGSDYGYTF. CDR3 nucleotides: TGTGCCAGCAGTGGTAGTGACTATGGCTACACCTTC.